This TCR beta chain is drawn from a study of graft-versus-host responses after intestinal transplantation. The overall study: Grafts that recipients had were multivisceral, liver-intestinal, or isolated intestinal transplants. Notes on the study in general: GvH clones detected in recipient marrow included some appearing first in ileum or blood. Early post-transplant HvG declines tracked with peak circulating GvH clone levels.

CDR1 is SGHTA, CDR2 FQGNSA, per germline. V lost 1 base to trimming and J lost 0 bases, with 6 bases between them. The CDR3 loop spans 14 amino acids. Notes on this clone: Its antigen is currently unknown.

Clones were read by immunoSEQ multiplex PCR, and TCRdb kept only the in-frame ones, dropping some. In the table there are about 51,000 clones, around 92% of which are singletons. This specimen consisted of unstimulated CD4+ T cells sorted from spleen or lymph node cells, obtained before transplant. This sequence joins TRBV7-2 and TRBJ1-1, with TRBD1 as a possible D gene (5 bases). The clonotype originates from a human donor who was the organ donor for an intestinal transplant. CDR3 DNA: TGTGCCAGCAGCTTAGACAGGATGAACACTGAAGCTTTCTTT. This codes for CASSLDRMNTEAFF.